This TCR beta chain is from a study of shared clonotypes between healthy human individuals. The protocol was immunoSEQ multiplex PCR, while the TCRdb copy is restricted to in-frame clones and leaves out a portion. This sample has about 2,200,000 clones, with 85% to 95% found just once. Positively selected for CCR7, the CD45RO-negative cells used as naive CD8 cells excluded terminally differentiated effector memory CD45RA+ cells. Study-level results: The sharing of 4.5% to 5.5% of naive CD4 clonotypes was seen across a handful of donors.

As for this clone: No antigen is known for it.

Looked up from germline, CDR1 is LGHNA and CDR2 is YSLEER. This CDR3 spans 19 amino acids. V was clipped by 0 bases and J by 0 bases, with 18 bases between them. Specimen: naive CD8+ T cells from PBMCs. The J gene is TRBJ2-4, the V gene TRBV4-3; D is perhaps TRBD2 (5 bases). This clonotype was sampled from a man in his late teens or twenties in good health. Some clones in this sample may be carry-over from other donors' samples. In DNA, the CDR3 is TGCGCCAGCAGCCAAGAGCGGGCGGGTACCACTCTAGCCAAAAACATTCAGTACTTC. Translation gives CASSQERAGTTLAKNIQYF.